These 9 T cell receptor beta chains originate from one sample sequenced in a study of Graves' ophthalmopathy and Graves' hyperthyroidism. RNA transcripts were the template, and TCR beta CDR3 regions were amplified from them. First-round RT-PCR relied on HTBI primers, and a second-round multiplex PCR came next. In TCRdb, the multiplex PCR reads were re-called with MiXCR into one record per CDR3 protein. Of about 740,000 distinct CDR3 sequences in the sample, 35% to 50% were seen once. Sequencing was carried out using peripheral blood. The receptor source for this set is an adult man with Graves' ophthalmopathy.

In its sample, this clonotype was seen once. The V call is TRBV7-9, the J call TRBJ2-7; 10 nucleotides align to TRBD2. The germline CDR1 and CDR2 sequences are SEHNR and FQNEAQ (reference sequence). The V segment lost 4 bases and the J segment 2 bases; nucleotides outside the gene matches: 11. This CDR3 region has 17 residues. CDR3 coding DNA: TGTGCCAGCAGCTATCCTTTAACTAGCGGGATAGCCTACGAGCAGTACTTC. Encoded protein: CASSYPLTSGIAYEQYF. Variable domain in full (rest from reference TRBV7-9 and TRBJ2-7): DTGVSQNPRHKITKRGQNVTFRCDPISEHNRLYWYRQTLGQGPEFLTYFQNEAQLEKSRLLSDRFSAERPKGSFSTLEIQRTEQGDSAMYLCASSYPLTSGIAYEQYFGPGTRLTVT.

This clonotype came up many times. The chain employs TRBV2 and TRBJ1-1; the match to TRBD1 covers 10 bases. The CDR3 runs 16 residues. After removal of 8 bases from V and 3 bases from J, the junction contained 12 bases not matched to a gene. CDR1 SNHLY and CDR2 FYNNEI come from the germline V gene. CDR3 protein: CASGVSWTGGYTEAFF. In DNA form, the CDR3 reads TGTGCCAGCGGGGTCAGTTGGACAGGGGGGTACACTGAAGCTTTCTTT.

On this clonotype itself: One end of the junction is discordant with germline, which a read error may explain. The chain recombines TRBV5-1 with TRBJ1-4; possibly TRBD1 for D (5 bases). This CDR3 has 16 residues. The germline V gene has CDR1 SGHRS and CDR2 YFSETQ. CDR3: CASSPPLGERGEKLFF. The CDR3 nucleotides read TGTGCCAGCAGCCCCCCGCTGGGGGAGCGAGGTGAAAAACTGTTTTTT.

This clonotype showed up just a few times. V usage is TRBV7-9 and J usage is TRBJ1-1; TRBD1 might be the D (6 bases). V was clipped by 3 bases and J by 0 bases, with 8 bases between them. The CDR3 has 14 residues. Germline V CDR1 and CDR2: SEHNR, FQNEAQ (reference sequence). The DNA of the CDR3 is TGTGCCAGCAGCTTTAACAGGGTGAACACTGAAGCTTTCTTT. This sequence encodes CASSFNRVNTEAFF.

V usage is TRBV15 and J usage is TRBJ1-2; TRBD1 might be the D (6 bases). This CDR3 region has 14 residues. The V gene's germline CDR1 is LNHNV and CDR2 YYDKDF (reference sequence). The V end was cut by 2 bases, the J end by 3 bases, with 10 bases between. The CDR3 here is CATSRWTEDYGYTF. CDR3 nucleotides: TGTGCCACCAGCAGATGGACAGAGGACTATGGCTACACCTTC.

This clonotype was recorded many times. The chain uses TRBV7-2 and TRBJ1-2; no clear D. The V end lost 3 bases, the J end lost 0 bases, and 14 bases lay between the germline ends. CDR3 length: 16 residues. CDR1 and CDR2 (germline): SGHTA, FQGNSA. CDR3 amino acids: CASSLRGDKSNYGYTF. In DNA form, the CDR3 reads TGTGCCAGCAGCTTGAGAGGAGACAAATCTAACTATGGCTACACCTTC.

Points on this clonotype: A much larger clone is a single base away; this may be a read error. The chain recombines TRBV29-1 with TRBJ1-2; 8 positions match TRBD1. CDR3 length: 12 amino acids. Germline V CDR1 and CDR2: SQVTM, ANQGSEA. The CDR3: CGVEPGGDGYTF. The CDR3 coding sequence is TGCGGCGTTGAGCCAGGGGGCGATGGCTACACCTTC.

The rearrangement links TRBV19 to TRBJ2-5, with TRBD1 matching 7 bases. Trimming took 7 bases from V and 5 from J; bases not matched to a gene: 13. The CDR3 is made up of 15 amino acids. Germline CDR1 and CDR2: LNHDA and SQIVND (reference sequence). CDR3 in DNA: TGTGCCAGTACCCAGGTGGCAGGGGGACCTGAGACCCAGTACTTC. Its protein is CASTQVAGGPETQYF.

This clonotype has just a few counts. This chain connects TRBV5-1 to TRBJ1-2, with no clear D. The germline V gene encodes CDR1 SGHRS and CDR2 YFSETQ. The CDR3 is 14 residues long. Trimming stripped 1 base from V and 6 bases from J, with 13 bases between. CDR3 region: CASSLTDRFDGYTF. The DNA of the CDR3 is TGCGCCAGCAGCTTGACTGACCGCTTTGATGGCTACACCTTC. Drawing the rest from reference TRBV5-1 and TRBJ1-2, the complete variable domain is KAGVTQTPRYLIKTRGQQVTLSCSPISGHRSVSWYQQTPGQGLQFLFEYFSETQRNKGNFPGRFSGRQFSNSRSEMNVSTLELGDSALYLCASSLTDRFDGYTFGSGTRLTVV.